The present TCR beta chain was sequenced within a study of cytomegalovirus exposure and HLA in healthy donors. Study findings and constraints: A later analysis showed that HLA-associated TCR beta chains had undergone more clonal expansion than equally common others. Some V segments could not be told apart, so they were left out, TRBV6-2 and TRBV6-3 among them. It is likely that the observed cluster of highly shared sequence variants was a sequencing artifact. A later analysis reportedly found that, within productive TCRs, an Asian-associated ancestry cluster had fewer N-insertions than the mean observed across the approximately 670 donors.

Trimming took off 1 base at V and 10 bases at J, with 22 bases between the two ends. The CDR3 has 16 residues. Per the germline V gene, CDR1 is LNHNV and CDR2 is YYDKDF (reference sequence). The PCR made use of 60 Vbeta and 13 Jbeta primers. Produced via immunoSEQ multiplex PCR; TCRdb's table is partial and in-frame only. The sample lists fewer than 250,000 clones; approximately 88% were seen once. About this clone: Its antigen remains unknown.

The V gene is TRBV15, the J gene TRBJ1-2; the D is unclear. This TCR was sampled from a boy aged 2 to 9 in good health and CMV-seronegative. Sequenced input: PBMCs. The CDR3 DNA sequence: TGTGCCACCAGCAGAGGCTTCGGTCAGCGGGGTGGAGTCTACACCTTC. Translating it yields CATSRGFGQRGGVYTF.